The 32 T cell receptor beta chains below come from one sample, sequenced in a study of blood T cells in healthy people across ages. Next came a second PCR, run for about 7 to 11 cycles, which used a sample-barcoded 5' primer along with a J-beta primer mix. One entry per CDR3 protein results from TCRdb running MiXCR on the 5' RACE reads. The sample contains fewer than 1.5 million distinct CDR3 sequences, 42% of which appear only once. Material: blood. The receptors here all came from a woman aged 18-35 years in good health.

The CDR3 protein is CAISGAEQGQYF. DNA for the CDR3: TGTGCCATCAGCGGTGCGGAACAGGGGCAGTATTTT. This chain joins TRBV10-3 and TRBJ2-3, with D tentatively TRBD1 (6 bases). The germline V and J ends were trimmed by 6 bases and 11 bases, with 15 bases remaining between them. Germline assignment: CDR1 ENHRY and CDR2 SYGVKD. The CDR3 has 12 amino acids.

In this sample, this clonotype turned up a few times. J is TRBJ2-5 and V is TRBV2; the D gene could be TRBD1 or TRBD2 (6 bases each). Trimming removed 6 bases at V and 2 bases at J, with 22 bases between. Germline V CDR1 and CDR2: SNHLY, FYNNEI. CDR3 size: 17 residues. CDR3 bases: TGTGCCAGCAGCCAGAGGGGGACTCCCTTCGTACAAGAGACCCAGTACTTC. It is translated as CASSQRGTPFVQETQYF.

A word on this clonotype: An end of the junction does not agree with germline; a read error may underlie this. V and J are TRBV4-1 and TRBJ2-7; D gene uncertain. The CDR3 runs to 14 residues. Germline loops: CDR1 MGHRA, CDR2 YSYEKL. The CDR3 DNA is TGCGCCTGCAGCCAAGATAACTACCCTAGAGAGCAGTACTTC. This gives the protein CACSQDNYPREQYF.

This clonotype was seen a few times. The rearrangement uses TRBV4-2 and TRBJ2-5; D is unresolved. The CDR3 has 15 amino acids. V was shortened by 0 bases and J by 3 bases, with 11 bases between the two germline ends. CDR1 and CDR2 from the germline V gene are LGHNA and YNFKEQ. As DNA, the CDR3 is TGTGCCAGCAGCCAAGATCCGGCGGCCGAAGAGACCCAGTACTTC. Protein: CASSQDPAAEETQYF.

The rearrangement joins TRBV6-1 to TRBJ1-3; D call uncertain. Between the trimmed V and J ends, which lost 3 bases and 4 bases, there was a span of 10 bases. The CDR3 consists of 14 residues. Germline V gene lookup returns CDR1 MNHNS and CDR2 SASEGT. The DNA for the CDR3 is TGTGCCAGCAGTGAGGTGACACGGGGAAACACCATATATTTT. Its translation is CASSEVTRGNTIYF.

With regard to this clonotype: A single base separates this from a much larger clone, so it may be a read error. The CDR3 loop reads CASRRISADTQYF. CDR3 DNA: TGTGCCAGCAGACGGATATCAGCAGATACGCAGTATTTT. The genes are TRBV12-3 or TRBV12-4 and TRBJ2-3; D is undetermined. V dropped 6 bases and J dropped 4 bases, with 11 bases sitting between them. The CDR3 has 13 residues.

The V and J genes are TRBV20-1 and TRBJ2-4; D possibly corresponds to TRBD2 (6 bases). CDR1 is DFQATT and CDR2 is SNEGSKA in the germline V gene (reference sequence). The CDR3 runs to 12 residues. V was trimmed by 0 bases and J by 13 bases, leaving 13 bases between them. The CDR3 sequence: CSARDRGSQQYF. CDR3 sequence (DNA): TGCAGTGCTAGAGATCGGGGGAGCCAGCAGTACTTC.

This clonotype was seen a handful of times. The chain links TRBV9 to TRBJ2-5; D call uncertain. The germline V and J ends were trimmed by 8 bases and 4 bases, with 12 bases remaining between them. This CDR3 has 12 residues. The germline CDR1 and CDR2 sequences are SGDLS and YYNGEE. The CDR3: CASTIAGETQYF. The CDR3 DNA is TGTGCCAGTACTATAGCAGGAGAGACCCAGTACTTC.

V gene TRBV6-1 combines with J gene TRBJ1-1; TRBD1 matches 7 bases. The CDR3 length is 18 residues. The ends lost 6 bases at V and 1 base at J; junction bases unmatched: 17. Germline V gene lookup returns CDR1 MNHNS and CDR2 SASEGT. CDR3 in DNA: TGTGCCAGCAGCGTAGAGGGGACAGATCAAGTGGGGAACACTGAAGCTTTCTTT. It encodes CASSVEGTDQVGNTEAFF.

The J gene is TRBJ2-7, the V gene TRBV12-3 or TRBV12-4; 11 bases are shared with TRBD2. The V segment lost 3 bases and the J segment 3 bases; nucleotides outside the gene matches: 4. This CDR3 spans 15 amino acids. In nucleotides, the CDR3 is TGTGCCAGCAGTTTGTTCCTAGCGGGAGGCTACGAGCAGTACTTC. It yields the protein CASSLFLAGGYEQYF.

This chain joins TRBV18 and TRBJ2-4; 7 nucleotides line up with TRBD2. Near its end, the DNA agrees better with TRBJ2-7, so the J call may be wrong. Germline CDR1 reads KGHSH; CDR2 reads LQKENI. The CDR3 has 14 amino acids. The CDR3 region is CASSPNAGDYEQYF. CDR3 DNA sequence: TGTGCCAGCTCACCAAACGCGGGAGACTACGAGCAGTACTTC.

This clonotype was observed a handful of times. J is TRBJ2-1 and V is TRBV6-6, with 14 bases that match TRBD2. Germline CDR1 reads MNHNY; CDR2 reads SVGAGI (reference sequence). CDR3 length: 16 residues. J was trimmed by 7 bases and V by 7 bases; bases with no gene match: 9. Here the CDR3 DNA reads TGTGCCAGCACCCTTCCGACTAGCGGGGGGGATAATGAGCAGTTCTTC. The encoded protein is CASTLPTSGGDNEQFF.

DNA for the CDR3: TGTGCCAGCAGCCAGGGGACGGTGTATAGCAATCAGCCCCAGCATTTT. Residues: CASSQGTVYSNQPQHF. The V and J genes are TRBV7-8 and TRBJ1-5; tentative D call: TRBD1 (6 bases). The ends were cut back, 5 bases at V and 0 bases at J, with 14 bases in the middle. The CDR3 consists of 16 residues. Germline assignment: CDR1 SGHVS and CDR2 FQNEAQ.

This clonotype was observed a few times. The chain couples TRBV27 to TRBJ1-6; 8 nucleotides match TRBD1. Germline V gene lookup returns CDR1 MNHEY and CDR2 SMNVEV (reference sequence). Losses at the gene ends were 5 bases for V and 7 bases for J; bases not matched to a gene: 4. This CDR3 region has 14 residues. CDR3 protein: CASSVGQGNSPLHF. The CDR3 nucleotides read TGTGCCAGCAGTGTCGGACAGGGCAATTCACCCCTCCACTTT.

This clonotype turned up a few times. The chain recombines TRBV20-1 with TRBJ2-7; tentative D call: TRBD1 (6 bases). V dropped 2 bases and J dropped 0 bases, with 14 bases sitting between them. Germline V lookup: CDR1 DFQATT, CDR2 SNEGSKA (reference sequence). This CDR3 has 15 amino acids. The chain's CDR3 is CSARPSGRGSYEQYF. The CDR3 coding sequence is TGCAGTGCTAGACCCTCAGGCAGGGGCTCCTACGAGCAGTACTTC.

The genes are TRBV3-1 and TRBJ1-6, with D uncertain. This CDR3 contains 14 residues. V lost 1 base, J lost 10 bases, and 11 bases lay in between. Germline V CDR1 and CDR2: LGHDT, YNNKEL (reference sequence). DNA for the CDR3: TGTGCCAGCAGCCAAGGGACGGGCGGCTCACCCCTCCACTTT. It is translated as CASSQGTGGSPLHF.

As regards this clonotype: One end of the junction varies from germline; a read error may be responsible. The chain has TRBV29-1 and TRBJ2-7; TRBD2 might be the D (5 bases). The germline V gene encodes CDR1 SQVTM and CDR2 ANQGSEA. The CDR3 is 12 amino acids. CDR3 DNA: TGCAGCGTTGCTTTCGGGGTCTACGGGCAGTACTTC. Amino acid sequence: CSVAFGVYGQYF.

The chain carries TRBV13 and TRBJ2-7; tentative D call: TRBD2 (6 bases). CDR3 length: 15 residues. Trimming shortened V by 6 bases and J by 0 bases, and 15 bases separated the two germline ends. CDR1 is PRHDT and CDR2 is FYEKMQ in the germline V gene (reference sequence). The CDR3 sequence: CASSPSQAGSYEQYF. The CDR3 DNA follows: TGTGCCAGCAGTCCCTCCCAAGCGGGCTCCTACGAGCAGTACTTC.

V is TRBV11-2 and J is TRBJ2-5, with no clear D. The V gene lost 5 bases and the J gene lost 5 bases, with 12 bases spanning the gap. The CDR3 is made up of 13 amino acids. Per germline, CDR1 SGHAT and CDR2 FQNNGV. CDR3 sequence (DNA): TGTGCCAGCAGCCCCCTTTTTAGTGAGACCCAGTACTTC. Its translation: CASSPLFSETQYF.

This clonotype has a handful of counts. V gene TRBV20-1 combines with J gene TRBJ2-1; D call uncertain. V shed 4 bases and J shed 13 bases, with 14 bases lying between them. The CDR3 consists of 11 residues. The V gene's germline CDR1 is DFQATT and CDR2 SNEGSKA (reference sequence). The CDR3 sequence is CSAKLWERQFF. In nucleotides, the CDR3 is TGCAGTGCTAAACTTTGGGAAAGACAGTTCTTC.

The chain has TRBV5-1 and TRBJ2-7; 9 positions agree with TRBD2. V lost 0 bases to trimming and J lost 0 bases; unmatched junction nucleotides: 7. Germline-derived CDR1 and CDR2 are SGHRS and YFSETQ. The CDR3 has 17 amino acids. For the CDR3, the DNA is TGCGCCAGCAGCTTGGGGTTAGCGGGGGACCCCTCCTACGAGCAGTACTTC. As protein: CASSLGLAGDPSYEQYF.

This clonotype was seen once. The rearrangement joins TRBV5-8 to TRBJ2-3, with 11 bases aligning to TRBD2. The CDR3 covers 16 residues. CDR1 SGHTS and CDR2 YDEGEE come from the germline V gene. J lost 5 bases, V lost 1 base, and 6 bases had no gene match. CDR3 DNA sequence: TGTGCCAGCAGCTTGCTACTAGCGGGGGCGAAAGATACGCAGTATTTT. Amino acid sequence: CASSLLLAGAKDTQYF.

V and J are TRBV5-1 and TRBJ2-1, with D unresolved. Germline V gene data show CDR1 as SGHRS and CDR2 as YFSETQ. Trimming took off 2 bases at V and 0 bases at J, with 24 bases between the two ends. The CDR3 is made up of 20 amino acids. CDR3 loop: CASSFRPKNFGFSSYNEQFF. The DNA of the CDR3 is TGCGCCAGCAGCTTTAGACCAAAGAACTTCGGATTCAGCTCCTACAATGAGCAGTTCTTC.

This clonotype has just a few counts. CDR3 DNA sequence: TGTGCCAGCAGCAACGCCGGGACTCCCGTTCACATTCAGTACTTC. It codes for CASSNAGTPVHIQYF. The chain carries TRBV7-3 and TRBJ2-4; weak D call: TRBD2 (6 bases). CDR1 SGHTA and CDR2 FQGTGA come from the germline V gene. This CDR3 has 15 amino acids. V lost 5 bases and J lost 8, with 19 bases in between.

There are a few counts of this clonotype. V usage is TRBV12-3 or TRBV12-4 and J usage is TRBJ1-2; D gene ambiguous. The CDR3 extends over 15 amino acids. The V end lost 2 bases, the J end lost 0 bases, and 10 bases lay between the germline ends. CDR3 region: CASSLIASSNYGYTF. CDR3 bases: TGTGCCAGCAGTTTAATAGCGTCGTCTAACTATGGCTACACCTTC.

The CDR3, as DNA: TGTGCCAGCAGTTGGTCAAGCGGTCAGGGGACTAATTCACCCCTCCACTTT. Protein product: CASSWSSGQGTNSPLHF. The chain uses TRBV6-5 and TRBJ1-6, with D perhaps TRBD1 (6 bases). The germline V and J ends were trimmed by 4 bases and 6 bases, with 19 bases remaining between them. Germline values: CDR1 MNHEY, CDR2 SVGAGI. The CDR3 loop spans 17 amino acids.

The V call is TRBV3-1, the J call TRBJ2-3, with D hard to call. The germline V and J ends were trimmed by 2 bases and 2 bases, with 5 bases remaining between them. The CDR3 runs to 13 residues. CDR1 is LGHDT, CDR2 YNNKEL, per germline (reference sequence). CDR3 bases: TGTGCCAGCAGCCAAATCCTCACAGATACGCAGTATTTT. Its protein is CASSQILTDTQYF.

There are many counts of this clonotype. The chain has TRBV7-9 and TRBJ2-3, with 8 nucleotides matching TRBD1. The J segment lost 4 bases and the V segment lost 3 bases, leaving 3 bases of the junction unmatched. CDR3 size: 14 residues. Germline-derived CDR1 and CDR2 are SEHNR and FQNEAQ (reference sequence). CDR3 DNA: TGTGCCAGCAGCTTCGGACAGGGCGCAGATACGCAGTATTTT. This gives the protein CASSFGQGADTQYF.

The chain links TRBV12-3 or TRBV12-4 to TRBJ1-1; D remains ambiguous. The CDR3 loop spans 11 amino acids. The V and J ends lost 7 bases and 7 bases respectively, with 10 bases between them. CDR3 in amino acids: CASTRGGEAFF. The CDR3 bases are TGTGCCAGCACTCGCGGTGGTGAAGCTTTCTTT.

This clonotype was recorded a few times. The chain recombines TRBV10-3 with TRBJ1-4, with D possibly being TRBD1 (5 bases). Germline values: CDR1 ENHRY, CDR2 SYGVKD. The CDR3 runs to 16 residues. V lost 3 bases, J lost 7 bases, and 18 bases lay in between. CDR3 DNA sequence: TGTGCCATCAGTGATAATTTGGACACGACCGGTGAAAAACTGTTTTTT. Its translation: CAISDNLDTTGEKLFF.

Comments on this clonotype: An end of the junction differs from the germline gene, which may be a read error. CDR3 amino acids: CVSSPLAGVNEQFF. The CDR3 coding sequence is TGTGTCAGCAGCCCACTAGCGGGAGTGAATGAGCAGTTCTTC. The chain recombines TRBV14 with TRBJ2-1, with TRBD2 identical over 11 bases. Per the germline V gene, CDR1 is SGHDN and CDR2 is FVKESK. The CDR3 has 14 residues.

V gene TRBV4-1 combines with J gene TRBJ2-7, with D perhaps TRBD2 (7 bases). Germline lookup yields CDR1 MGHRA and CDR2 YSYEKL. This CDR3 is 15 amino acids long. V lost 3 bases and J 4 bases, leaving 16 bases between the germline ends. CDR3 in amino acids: CASSHPAGQVYEQYF. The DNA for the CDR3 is TGCGCCAGCAGCCACCCAGCGGGACAAGTTTACGAGCAGTACTTC.